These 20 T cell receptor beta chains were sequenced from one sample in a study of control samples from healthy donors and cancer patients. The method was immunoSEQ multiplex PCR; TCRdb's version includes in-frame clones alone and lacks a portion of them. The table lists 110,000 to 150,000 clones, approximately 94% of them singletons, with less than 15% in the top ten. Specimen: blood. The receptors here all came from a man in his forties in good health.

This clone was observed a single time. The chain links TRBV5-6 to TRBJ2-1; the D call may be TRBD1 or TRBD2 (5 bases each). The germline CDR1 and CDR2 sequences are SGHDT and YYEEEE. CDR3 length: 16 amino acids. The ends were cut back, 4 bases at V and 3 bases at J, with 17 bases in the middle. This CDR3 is CASSLLTGTDYNEQFF. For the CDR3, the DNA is TGTGCCAGCAGCCTACTGACCGGGACGGACTACAATGAGCAGTTCTTC. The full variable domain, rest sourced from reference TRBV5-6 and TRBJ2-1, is DAGVTQSPTHLIKTRGQQVTLRCSPKSGHDTVSWYQQALGQGPQFIFQYYEEEERQRGNFPDRFSGHQFPNYSSELNVNALLLGDSALYLCASSLLTGTDYNEQFFGPGTRLTVL.

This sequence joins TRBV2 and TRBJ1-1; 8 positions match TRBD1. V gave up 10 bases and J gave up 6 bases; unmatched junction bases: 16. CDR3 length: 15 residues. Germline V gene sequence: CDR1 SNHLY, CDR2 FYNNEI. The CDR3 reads CATDRTGSSGPEAFF. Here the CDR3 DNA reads TGTGCCACCGATAGGACAGGGAGCTCTGGGCCTGAAGCTTTCTTT.

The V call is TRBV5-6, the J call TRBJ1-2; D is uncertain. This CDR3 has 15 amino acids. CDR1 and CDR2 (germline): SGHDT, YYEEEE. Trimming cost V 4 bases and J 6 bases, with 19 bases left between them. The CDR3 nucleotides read TGTGCCAGCAGCACCTTTCTAGGAGTTAGCGATGGCTACACCTTC. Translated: CASSTFLGVSDGYTF.

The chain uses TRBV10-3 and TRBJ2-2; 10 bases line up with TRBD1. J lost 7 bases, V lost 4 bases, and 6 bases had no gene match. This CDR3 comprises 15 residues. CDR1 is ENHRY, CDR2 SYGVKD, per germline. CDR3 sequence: CAISVRTGGDGELFF. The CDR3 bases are TGTGCCATCAGTGTAAGGACAGGGGGTGACGGGGAGCTGTTTTTT.

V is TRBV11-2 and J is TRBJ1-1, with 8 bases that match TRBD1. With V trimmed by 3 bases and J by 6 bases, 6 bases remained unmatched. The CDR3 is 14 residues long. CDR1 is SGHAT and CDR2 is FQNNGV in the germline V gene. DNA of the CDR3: TGTGCCAGCAGCTTGCGGGACAGGAGGCCTGAAGCTTTCTTT. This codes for CASSLRDRRPEAFF.

CDR3 region: CASSPYRGDEQYF. CDR3 nucleotides: TGTGCCAGCAGCCCCTACAGGGGGGACGAGCAGTACTTC. The chain joins TRBV9 to TRBJ2-7, with TRBD1 matching over 8 bases. The CDR3 extends over 13 amino acids. V shed 4 bases, J shed 5 bases, and the junction held 5 bases outside the gene matches. The germline V gene encodes CDR1 SGDLS and CDR2 YYNGEE.

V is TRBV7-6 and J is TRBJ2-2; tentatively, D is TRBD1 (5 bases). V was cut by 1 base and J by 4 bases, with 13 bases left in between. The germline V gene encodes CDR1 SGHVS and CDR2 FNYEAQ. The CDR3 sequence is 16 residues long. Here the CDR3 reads CASSLDQGRGTGELFF. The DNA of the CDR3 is TGTGCCAGCAGCTTAGACCAGGGAAGGGGCACCGGGGAGCTGTTTTTT.

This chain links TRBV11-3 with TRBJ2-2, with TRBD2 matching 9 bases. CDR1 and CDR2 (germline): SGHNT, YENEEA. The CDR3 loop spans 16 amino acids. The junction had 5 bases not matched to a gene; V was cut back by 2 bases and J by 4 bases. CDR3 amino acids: CASSLTSGRLTGELFF. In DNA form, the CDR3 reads TGTGCCAGCAGCTTAACCAGCGGGAGGCTCACCGGGGAGCTGTTTTTT.

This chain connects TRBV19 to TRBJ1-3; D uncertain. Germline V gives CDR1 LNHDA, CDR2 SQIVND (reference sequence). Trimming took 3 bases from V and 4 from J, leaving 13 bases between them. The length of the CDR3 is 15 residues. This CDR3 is CASSISTARGNTIYF. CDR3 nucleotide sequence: TGTGCCAGTAGTATTTCTACCGCCAGAGGAAACACCATATATTTT. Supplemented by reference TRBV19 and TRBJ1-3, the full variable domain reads DGGITQSPKYLFRKEGQNVTLSCEQNLNHDAMYWYRQDPGQGLRLIYYSQIVNDFQKGDIAEGYSVSREKKESFPLTVTSAQKNPTAFYLCASSISTARGNTIYFGEGSWLTVV.

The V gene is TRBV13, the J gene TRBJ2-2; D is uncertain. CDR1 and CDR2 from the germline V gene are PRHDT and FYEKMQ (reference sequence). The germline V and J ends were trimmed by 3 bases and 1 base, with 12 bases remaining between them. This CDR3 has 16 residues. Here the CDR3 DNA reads TGTGCCAGCAGCTTTATCAGTCAAAAGAACACCGGGGAGCTGTTTTTT. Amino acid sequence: CASSFISQKNTGELFF.

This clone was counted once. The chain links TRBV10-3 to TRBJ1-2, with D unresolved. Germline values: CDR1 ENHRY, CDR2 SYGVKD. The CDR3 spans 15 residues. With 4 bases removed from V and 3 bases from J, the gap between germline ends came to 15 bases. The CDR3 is CAISVLEGPDYGYTF. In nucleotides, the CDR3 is TGTGCCATCAGTGTATTGGAGGGCCCCGACTATGGCTACACCTTC.

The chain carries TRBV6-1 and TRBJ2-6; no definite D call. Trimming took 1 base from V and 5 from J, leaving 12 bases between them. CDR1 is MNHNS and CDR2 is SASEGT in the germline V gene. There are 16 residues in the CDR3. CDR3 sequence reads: CASSEGGRFRANVLTF. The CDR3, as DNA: TGTGCCAGCAGTGAAGGTGGGCGCTTTCGGGCCAACGTCCTGACTTTC.

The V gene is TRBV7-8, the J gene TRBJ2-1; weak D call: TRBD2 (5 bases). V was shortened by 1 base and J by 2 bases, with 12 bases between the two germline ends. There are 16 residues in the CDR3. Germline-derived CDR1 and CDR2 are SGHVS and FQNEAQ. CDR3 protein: CASSLGSAVTYNEQFF. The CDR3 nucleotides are TGTGCCAGCAGCTTAGGATCAGCGGTCACCTACAATGAGCAGTTCTTC.

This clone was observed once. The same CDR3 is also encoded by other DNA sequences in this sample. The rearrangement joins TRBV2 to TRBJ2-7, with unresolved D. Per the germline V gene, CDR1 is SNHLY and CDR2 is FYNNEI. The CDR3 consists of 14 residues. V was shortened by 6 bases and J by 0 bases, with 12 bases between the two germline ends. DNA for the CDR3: TGTGCCAGCAGCGGCTGGCTTAGCTCCTACGAGCAGTACTTC. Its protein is CASSGWLSSYEQYF.

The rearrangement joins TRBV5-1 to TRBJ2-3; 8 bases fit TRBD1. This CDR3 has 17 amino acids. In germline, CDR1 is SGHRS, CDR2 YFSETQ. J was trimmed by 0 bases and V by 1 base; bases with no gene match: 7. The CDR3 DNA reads TGCGCCAGCAGCTTGTTCGGACAGGGAAAGAGCACAGATACGCAGTATTTT. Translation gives CASSLFGQGKSTDTQYF.

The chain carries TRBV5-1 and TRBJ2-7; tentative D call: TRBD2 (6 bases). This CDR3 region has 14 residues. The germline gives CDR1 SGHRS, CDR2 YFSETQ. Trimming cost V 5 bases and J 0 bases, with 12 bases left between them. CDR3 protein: CASSFWEDSYEQYF. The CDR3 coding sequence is TGCGCCAGCAGTTTCTGGGAGGACTCCTACGAGCAGTACTTC.

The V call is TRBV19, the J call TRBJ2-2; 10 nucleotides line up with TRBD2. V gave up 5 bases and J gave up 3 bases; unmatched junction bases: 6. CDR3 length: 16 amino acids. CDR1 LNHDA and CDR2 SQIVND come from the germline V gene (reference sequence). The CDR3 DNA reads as TGTGCCAGTAGTGTTTCCGGGACTAGCGACACCGGGGAGCTGTTTTTT. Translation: CASSVSGTSDTGELFF. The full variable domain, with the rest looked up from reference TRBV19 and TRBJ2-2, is DGGITQSPKYLFRKEGQNVTLSCEQNLNHDAMYWYRQDPGQGLRLIYYSQIVNDFQKGDIAEGYSVSREKKESFPLTVTSAQKNPTAFYLCASSVSGTSDTGELFFGEGSRLTVL.

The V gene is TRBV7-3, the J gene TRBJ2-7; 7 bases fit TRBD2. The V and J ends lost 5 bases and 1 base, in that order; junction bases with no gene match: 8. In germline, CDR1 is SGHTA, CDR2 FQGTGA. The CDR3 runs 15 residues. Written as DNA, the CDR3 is TGTGCCAGCAGCCTCGGGAGGTCCCTATCCTACGAGCAGTACTTC. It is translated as CASSLGRSLSYEQYF.

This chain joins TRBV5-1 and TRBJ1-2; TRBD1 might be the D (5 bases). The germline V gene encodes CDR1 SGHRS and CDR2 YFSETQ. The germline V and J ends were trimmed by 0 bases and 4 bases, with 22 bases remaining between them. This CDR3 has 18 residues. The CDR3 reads CASSLGRAGTRAIYGYTF. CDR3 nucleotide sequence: TGCGCCAGCAGCTTGGGGAGGGCAGGGACGAGGGCGATCTATGGCTACACCTTC. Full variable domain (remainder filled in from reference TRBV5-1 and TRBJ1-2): KAGVTQTPRYLIKTRGQQVTLSCSPISGHRSVSWYQQTPGQGLQFLFEYFSETQRNKGNFPGRFSGRQFSNSRSEMNVSTLELGDSALYLCASSLGRAGTRAIYGYTFGSGTRLTVV.

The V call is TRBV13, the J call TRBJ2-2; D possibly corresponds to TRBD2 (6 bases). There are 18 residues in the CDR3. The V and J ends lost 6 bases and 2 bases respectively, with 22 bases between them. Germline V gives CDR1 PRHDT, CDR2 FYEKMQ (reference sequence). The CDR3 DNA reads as TGTGCCAGCAGTCATAATAGCGGCGACGCTGTTAACACCGGGGAGCTGTTTTTT. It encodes CASSHNSGDAVNTGELFF.